The 10 T cell receptor beta chains reported below all come from one sample, sequenced in a study of cytomegalovirus exposure and HLA in healthy donors. Primers included in the PCR were 60 Vbeta and 13 Jbeta primers. Measured with immunoSEQ multiplex PCR; TCRdb has only the in-frame clones, and not every one. The sample contains 160,000 or so clones, over 70% of which appear only once. Material: PBMCs. The origin of the receptors is a woman in her late teens or twenties in good health and CMV-seronegative.

There are a few counts of this clone. This sequence joins TRBV7-6 and TRBJ1-1; the D is unclear. This CDR3 has 14 amino acids. The V gene lost 0 bases and the J gene lost 4 bases, with 9 bases spanning the gap. Germline loops: CDR1 SGHVS, CDR2 FNYEAQ. CDR3 region: CASSLASRGTEAFF. The CDR3 DNA reads as TGTGCCAGCAGCTTAGCGAGCCGGGGCACTGAAGCTTTCTTT.

V is TRBV4-1 and J is TRBJ1-6; no reliable D call. The CDR3 covers 17 residues. The germline CDR1 and CDR2 sequences are MGHRA and YSYEKL. The ends were cut back, 0 bases at V and 5 bases at J, with 14 bases in the middle. The CDR3 region has the DNA TGCGCCAGCAGCCAAGATCTTGAGGGTGAAGATAATTCACCCCTCCACTTT. As protein: CASSQDLEGEDNSPLHF.

This clone was counted once. The chain couples TRBV5-3 to TRBJ1-1, with D perhaps TRBD1 (6 bases). TRBV5-3 is annotated as an ORF whose role is uncertain. This CDR3 has 15 amino acids. V shed 4 bases and J shed 1 base, with 14 bases lying between them. DNA of the CDR3: TGTGCCAGAAGCAATAACAGGGCCCCGAACACTGAAGCTTTCTTT. This codes for CARSNNRAPNTEAFF.

The chain uses TRBV28 and TRBJ1-5; D is uncertain. The germline CDR1 and CDR2 sequences are MDHEN and SYDVKM. The CDR3 has 13 residues. V lost 7 bases to trimming and J lost 2 bases, with 9 bases between them. The CDR3 DNA follows: TGTGCCAGCACAGCGGACGGCAATCAGCCCCAGCATTTT. This sequence encodes CASTADGNQPQHF.

V usage is TRBV25-1 and J usage is TRBJ2-3; 11 positions agree with TRBD1. This CDR3 is built from 15 residues. Per the germline V gene, CDR1 is MGHDK and CDR2 is SYGVNS. J lost 6 bases, V lost 4 bases, and 6 bases had no gene match. The CDR3: CASSGGTGGTDTQYF. CDR3 sequence (DNA): TGTGCCAGCAGTGGGGGGACAGGGGGTACGGATACGCAGTATTTT.

This sequence joins TRBV5-5 and TRBJ1-4, with 7 nucleotides matching TRBD1. This CDR3 is built from 13 residues. In germline, CDR1 is SGHKS, CDR2 YYEKEE (reference sequence). With 4 bases clipped from V and 5 bases from J, the junction kept 2 bases outside the gene matches. CDR3 coding DNA: TGTGCCAGCAGCCCACAGGGGAATGAAAAACTGTTTTTT. Its protein product is CASSPQGNEKLFF.

About this clone: One junction end does not reproduce the germline sequence, and a read error may be involved. The CDR3 loop reads CSSSSRQGPHEQYF. The CDR3 nucleotides are TGTTCCAGCAGCTCGCGACAGGGTCCCCACGAGCAGTACTTC. The chain is built from TRBV7-9 and TRBJ2-7, with 7 bases fitting TRBD1. There are 14 residues in the CDR3. Germline V gives CDR1 SEHNR, CDR2 FQNEAQ (reference sequence). Full variable domain (remainder filled in from reference TRBV7-9 and TRBJ2-7): DTGVSQNPRHKITKRGQNVTFRCDPISEHNRLYWYRQTLGQGPEFLTYFQNEAQLEKSRLLSDRFSAERPKGSFSTLEIQRTEQGDSAMYLCSSSSRQGPHEQYFGPGTRLTVT.

The gene calls are TRBV19 and TRBJ1-1; 7 bases map to TRBD1. V lost 4 bases, J lost 0 bases, and 8 bases stayed unmatched. The CDR3 runs to 16 residues. Germline V CDR1 and CDR2: LNHDA, SQIVND (reference sequence). The CDR3: CASSTERQGMNTEAFF. The CDR3 DNA follows: TGTGCCAGTAGTACCGAGCGACAGGGTATGAACACTGAAGCTTTCTTT.

The chain uses TRBV5-1 and TRBJ1-1; D is perhaps TRBD1 (6 bases). Trimming shortened V by 4 bases and J by 4 bases, and 14 bases separated the two germline ends. The germline gives CDR1 SGHRS, CDR2 YFSETQ. The CDR3 covers 14 residues. The CDR3 here is CASSPQGIGTEAFF. CDR3 in DNA: TGCGCCAGCAGCCCCCAGGGGATTGGCACTGAAGCTTTCTTT.

The rearrangement joins TRBV6-5 to TRBJ1-4; TRBD1 is a possible D gene (5 bases). CDR3 length: 16 amino acids. V lost 4 bases and J lost 4, with 16 bases in between. Germline V CDR1 and CDR2: MNHEY, SVGAGI. The CDR3 loop reads CASSCAPTAYNEKLFF. The CDR3 DNA reads as TGTGCCAGCAGTTGCGCCCCGACAGCATATAATGAAAAACTGTTTTTT.